This T cell receptor beta chain was sequenced in a study of T cell clonality in common variable immunodeficiency. The method was immunoSEQ multiplex PCR; TCRdb's version includes in-frame clones alone and lacks a portion of them. Observed in the sample are 20,000 or so clones, none of them singletons. Study findings and constraints: Reportedly, TCR beta sequences from common variable immunodeficiency showed fewer deletions and N-nucleotide insertions.

This clone was detected many times. What it binds is not known. The read ends 3 residues early relative to the CDR3; the germline J gene fills the gap. Germline V gives CDR1 DFQATT, CDR2 SNEGSKA (reference sequence). The CDR3 runs 13 residues. The trim removed 2 bases at V and 5 bases at J, leaving 4 bases unmatched. The chain couples TRBV20-1 to TRBJ1-1, with 8 bases lining up with TRBD1. The sequenced sample consisted of peripheral blood mononuclear cells. This receptor was identified in a human donor with common variable immunodeficiency. The covered CDR3 bases are TGCAGTGCTAGAAGAACAGGGGGGACTGAA. Its translation is CSARRTGGTE. The CDR3, in full, reads CSARRTGGTEAFF.